These 29 T cell receptor beta chains share one sample of origin, sequenced in a study of blood T cell repertoires in COVID-19. TCRdb keeps only in-frame clones here, not all; method: immunoSEQ multiplex PCR. This sample has 320,000 or so clones, with under 90% found just once. Input material: PBMCs or T cells enriched from blood (not recorded which). The receptors derive from a man aged 55-75 years who had recovered from COVID-19.

This chain links TRBV7-2 with TRBJ2-1; tentative D call: TRBD2 (6 bases). CDR1 is SGHTA and CDR2 is FQGNSA in the germline V gene. The V and J ends lost 1 base and 4 bases respectively, with 11 bases between them. The CDR3 has 15 residues. CDR3 sequence: CASSLGPLAYNEQFF. CDR3 DNA: TGTGCCAGCAGCTTAGGCCCACTAGCTTACAATGAGCAGTTCTTC.

This chain links TRBV19 with TRBJ1-4; tentative D call: TRBD1 (6 bases). V gave up 3 bases and J gave up 3 bases, with 17 bases separating them. The germline CDR1 and CDR2 sequences are LNHDA and SQIVND (reference sequence). This CDR3 contains 17 residues. CDR3 nucleotides: TGTGCCAGTAGTATGGGGAGTTTTTGGACAGCTAATGAAAAACTGTTTTTT. This translates into CASSMGSFWTANEKLFF.

This chain uses TRBV2 with TRBJ2-7; 16 positions match TRBD2. CDR3 size: 19 residues. Germline V CDR1 and CDR2: SNHLY, FYNNEI. V was pared by 6 bases and J by 3 bases, with 14 bases of the junction left unmatched. CDR3: CASSAPGLAGGLTLYEQYF. The CDR3 DNA is TGTGCCAGCAGCGCCCCGGGACTAGCGGGAGGGCTTACCCTCTACGAGCAGTACTTC.

The chain employs TRBV20-1 and TRBJ2-7; the D is unclear. Germline CDR1 reads DFQATT; CDR2 reads SNEGSKA (reference sequence). V shed 5 bases and J shed 5 bases, with 4 bases lying between them. CDR3 length: 9 residues. CDR3 protein: CSAGHEQYF. In DNA form, the CDR3 reads TGCAGTGCTGGGCACGAGCAGTACTTC.

V is TRBV14 and J is TRBJ2-2, with 7 bases matching TRBD2. The length of the CDR3 is 13 residues. Unmatched junction bases numbered 2, after V lost 2 bases and J lost 8 bases. The germline CDR1 and CDR2 sequences are SGHDN and FVKESK. In nucleotides, the CDR3 is TGTGCCAGCAGCCAAAGACTAGCTGGGGAGCTGTTTTTT. Protein sequence: CASSQRLAGELFF.

The V call is TRBV7-9, the J call TRBJ1-2, with 8 nucleotides matching TRBD1. This CDR3 is 14 amino acids long. The V and J ends lost 6 bases and 7 bases, in that order; junction bases with no gene match: 10. CDR1 and CDR2 (germline): SEHNR, FQNEAQ (reference sequence). CDR3 sequence: CASRLDRESSGYTF. CDR3 coding DNA: TGTGCCAGCAGGCTGGACAGGGAAAGTAGTGGCTACACCTTC.

This clone was counted a single time. The chain links TRBV10-3 to TRBJ1-2; no clear D gene. Trimming shortened V by 5 bases and J by 8 bases, and 21 bases separated the two germline ends. Germline CDR1 and CDR2: ENHRY and SYGVKD. This CDR3 region has 15 residues. CDR3 amino acids: CAISTDTLKSGGYTF. For the CDR3, the DNA is TGTGCCATCAGTACCGATACCCTAAAGTCGGGGGGCTACACCTTC.

This chain links TRBV29-1 with TRBJ2-3; 7 nucleotides line up with TRBD1. The V segment lost 2 bases and the J segment 1 base; nucleotides outside the gene matches: 3. This CDR3 region has 14 residues. CDR1 and CDR2 (germline): SQVTM, ANQGSEA. The CDR3 sequence: CSVEIDRGTDTQYF. The CDR3, as DNA: TGCAGCGTTGAAATCGACAGGGGCACAGATACGCAGTATTTT.

The chain couples TRBV24-1 to TRBJ2-7, with 7 bases aligning to TRBD1. Germline trimming cut 3 bases from V and 3 bases from J; bases unmatched to any gene: 7. The germline gives CDR1 KGHDR, CDR2 SFDVKD. This CDR3 has 15 amino acids. CDR3 coding DNA: TGTGCCACCAGTGATCGGACAGGAAGGTTCTACGAGCAGTACTTC. Encoded protein: CATSDRTGRFYEQYF.

The V call is TRBV27, the J call TRBJ2-7; 9 bases agree with TRBD1. Trimming took 6 bases from V and 5 from J; bases not matched to a gene: 8. Germline-derived CDR1 and CDR2 are MNHEY and SMNVEV (reference sequence). CDR3 length equals 14 residues. CDR3 DNA: TGTGCCAGCAGGCCCACGGGACAGGGTGACGAGCAGTACTTC. It encodes CASRPTGQGDEQYF.

The chain has TRBV30 and TRBJ2-1, with 10 bases matching TRBD2. This CDR3 has 16 amino acids. V lost 0 bases and J lost 5; bases outside the gene matches: 7. Germline CDR1 is GTSNPN and CDR2 is SVGIG (reference sequence). Written as DNA, the CDR3 is TGTGCCTGGAGTGTACCGGGGACTAGCGATAACAATGAGCAGTTCTTC. This translates into CAWSVPGTSDNNEQFF.

The CDR3: CASSFPRTGENTEAFF. CDR3 nucleotide sequence: TGTGCCAGCAGTTTCCCTCGGACAGGGGAGAACACTGAAGCTTTCTTT. The gene calls are TRBV28 and TRBJ1-1, with TRBD1 identical over 9 bases. After removal of 3 bases from V and 1 base from J, the junction contained 6 bases not matched to a gene. This CDR3 is built from 16 residues. Germline values: CDR1 MDHEN, CDR2 SYDVKM.

As DNA, the CDR3 is TGTGCCAGCAGTGGCTTCCAGGGGGATAATAATGAAAAACTGTTTTTT. It encodes CASSGFQGDNNEKLFF. The J gene is TRBJ1-4, the V gene TRBV6-1; 7 nucleotides align to TRBD1. This CDR3 is built from 16 residues. Germline loops: CDR1 MNHNS, CDR2 SASEGT. Trimming at V came to 4 bases and at J to 4 bases, leaving 9 bases not matched to a gene.

This clone was observed a few times. The chain carries TRBV30 and TRBJ2-7; D unclear. CDR3 length equals 11 residues. V was pared by 1 base and J by 2 bases, with 3 bases between. The V gene's germline CDR1 is GTSNPN and CDR2 SVGIG (reference sequence). The CDR3 region is CAWSAAYEQYF. In DNA form, the CDR3 reads TGTGCCTGGAGTGCGGCCTACGAGCAGTACTTC.

V and J are TRBV19 and TRBJ2-5; 13 bases are shared with TRBD2. Trimming took 4 bases from V and 2 from J; bases not matched to a gene: 1. Germline lookup yields CDR1 LNHDA and CDR2 SQIVND (reference sequence). This CDR3 spans 15 amino acids. The DNA for the CDR3 is TGTGCCAGTAGTAGGACTAGCGGGAGACAAGAGACCCAGTACTTC. It encodes CASSRTSGRQETQYF.

The V call is TRBV19, the J call TRBJ1-5, with 8 nucleotides matching TRBD1. The ends lost 6 bases at V and 4 bases at J; junction bases unmatched: 5. This CDR3 has 14 amino acids. Germline values: CDR1 LNHDA, CDR2 SQIVND (reference sequence). Written as DNA, the CDR3 is TGTGCCAGTAGCGCCGGGACAGGAAATCAGCCCCAGCATTTT. It codes for CASSAGTGNQPQHF.

The chain recombines TRBV14 with TRBJ1-2; tentative D call: TRBD1 (6 bases). This CDR3 is 19 amino acids long. The germline V and J ends were trimmed by 3 bases and 4 bases, with 27 bases remaining between them. Germline lookup yields CDR1 SGHDN and CDR2 FVKESK. The CDR3 spells CASSQALVGGVGQSYGYTF. CDR3 in DNA: TGTGCCAGCAGCCAGGCGCTAGTTGGAGGCGTTGGACAGAGCTATGGCTACACCTTC.

This chain joins TRBV5-1 and TRBJ2-3; TRBD1 is a possible D gene (5 bases). CDR3 length equals 15 residues. Germline-derived CDR1 and CDR2 are SGHRS and YFSETQ. Trimming stripped 0 bases from V and 1 base from J, with 9 bases between. CDR3 in DNA: TGCGCCAGCAGCTTGGCCAGGGAAGGCACAGATACGCAGTATTTT. Its protein is CASSLAREGTDTQYF.

V is TRBV13 and J is TRBJ2-1; the match to TRBD2 covers 13 bases. The CDR3 is 17 residues long. The trim removed 1 base at V and 4 bases at J, leaving 4 bases unmatched. The V gene's germline CDR1 is PRHDT and CDR2 FYEKMQ (reference sequence). CDR3 protein: CASSLVTSGRFYNEQFF. For the CDR3, the DNA is TGTGCCAGCAGCTTAGTGACTAGCGGGAGGTTTTACAATGAGCAGTTCTTC.

The chain is built from TRBV7-2 and TRBJ2-2; TRBD2 aligns across 11 bases. The V gene's germline CDR1 is SGHTA and CDR2 FQGNSA. The CDR3 spans 16 residues. Trimming at V came to 7 bases and at J to 3 bases, leaving 7 bases not matched to a gene. CDR3 loop: CASTFTSGGYTGELFF. For the CDR3, the DNA is TGTGCCAGCACCTTTACTAGCGGGGGTTACACCGGGGAGCTGTTTTTT.

This clone has more than one count but fewer than ten. This sequence joins TRBV9 and TRBJ1-4, with TRBD1 identical over 8 bases. Germline V gene data show CDR1 as SGDLS and CDR2 as YYNGEE. J was trimmed by 8 bases and V by 4 bases; bases with no gene match: 4. The CDR3 length is 13 residues. The CDR3 DNA is TGTGCCAGCAGCCTCGGACAGGGAGAAAAACTGTTTTTT. Its translation: CASSLGQGEKLFF.

This clone has a handful of counts. Other DNA sequences in the sample encode the same CDR3. The CDR3 DNA reads as TGCGCCAGCAGCTTACCGGGAGGGAGCACAGATACGCAGTATTTT. It specifies CASSLPGGSTDTQYF. J is TRBJ2-3 and V is TRBV5-1, with 8 nucleotides matching TRBD2. In germline, CDR1 is SGHRS, CDR2 YFSETQ. V shed 2 bases and J 0 bases; nucleotides not matched to a gene: 2. This CDR3 is built from 15 residues.

The chain combines TRBV7-2 with TRBJ1-5; TRBD1 aligns across 9 bases. CDR1 SGHTA and CDR2 FQGNSA come from the germline V gene. Germline trimming cut 5 bases from V and 7 bases from J; bases unmatched to any gene: 12. This CDR3 spans 16 amino acids. CDR3 coding DNA: TGTGCCAGCAGCATAACCGGGACAGGGAATTGGCAGCCCCAGCATTTT. Translated: CASSITGTGNWQPQHF. Drawing the rest from reference TRBV7-2 and TRBJ1-5, the complete variable domain is GAGVSQSPSNKVTEKGKDVELRCDPISGHTALYWYRQSLGQGLEFLIYFQGNSAPDKSGLPSDRFSAERTGGSVSTLTIQRTQQEDSAVYLCASSITGTGNWQPQHFGDGTRLSIL.

The CDR3, as DNA: TGTGCCAGCAGCAAAGAGGTAACTAGCGGGAGTCTGGAGACCCAGTACTTC. It codes for CASSKEVTSGSLETQYF. V and J are TRBV21-1 and TRBJ2-5; no check of the table's D call, TRBD2, against the DNA was made. TRBV21-1 corresponds to a pseudogene. The length of the CDR3 is 17 residues.

The rearrangement joins TRBV12-2 to TRBJ2-7; TRBD1 is the table's D call and was not checked against the DNA. TRBV12-2 is a listed pseudogene. The CDR3 is 15 residues long. CDR3 loop: CASRRSGKRGYEQYF. In DNA, the CDR3 is TGTGCAAGTCGCCGATCGGGGAAAAGGGGGTACGAGCAGTACTTC.

V gene TRBV28 combines with J gene TRBJ2-3; 10 nucleotides line up with TRBD2. The CDR3 sequence is 21 residues long. Trimming removed 4 bases from V and 5 bases from J; junction bases left unmatched: 24. Germline lookup yields CDR1 MDHEN and CDR2 SYDVKM. The CDR3 spells CASSSTQPPSGLAGEVDTQYF. In DNA, the CDR3 is TGTGCCAGCAGTTCAACACAACCACCTTCCGGGCTAGCGGGAGAGGTAGATACGCAGTATTTT.

The chain joins TRBV7-9 to TRBJ2-2, with a weak D call TRBD1 (6 bases). CDR3 size: 16 residues. V shed 3 bases and J shed 0 bases, with 11 bases lying between them. Germline V CDR1 and CDR2: SEHNR, FQNEAQ (reference sequence). CDR3: CASSLGAVTNTGELFF. The CDR3 DNA follows: TGTGCCAGCAGCTTGGGGGCAGTAACGAACACCGGGGAGCTGTTTTTT.

The chain joins TRBV6-2 or TRBV6-3 to TRBJ2-7; 13 bases match TRBD2. Trimming took 2 bases from V and 2 from J; bases not matched to a gene: 9. The length of the CDR3 is 18 residues. The germline V gene encodes CDR1 MNHEY and CDR2 SVGEGT. The CDR3 loop reads CASSYGPLAGGPTYEQYF. The CDR3 DNA reads TGTGCCAGCAGTTACGGGCCACTAGCGGGAGGGCCAACCTACGAGCAGTACTTC.

As DNA, the CDR3 is TGTGCCAGCAGACGAGACAGGACAGGATTCACAGATACGCAGTATTTT. It yields the protein CASRRDRTGFTDTQYF. V is TRBV7-9 and J is TRBJ2-3; TRBD1 aligns across 7 bases. This CDR3 region has 16 residues. The germline V gene has CDR1 SEHNR and CDR2 FQNEAQ (reference sequence). Trimming cost V 6 bases and J 2 bases; bases outside gene matches: 11.